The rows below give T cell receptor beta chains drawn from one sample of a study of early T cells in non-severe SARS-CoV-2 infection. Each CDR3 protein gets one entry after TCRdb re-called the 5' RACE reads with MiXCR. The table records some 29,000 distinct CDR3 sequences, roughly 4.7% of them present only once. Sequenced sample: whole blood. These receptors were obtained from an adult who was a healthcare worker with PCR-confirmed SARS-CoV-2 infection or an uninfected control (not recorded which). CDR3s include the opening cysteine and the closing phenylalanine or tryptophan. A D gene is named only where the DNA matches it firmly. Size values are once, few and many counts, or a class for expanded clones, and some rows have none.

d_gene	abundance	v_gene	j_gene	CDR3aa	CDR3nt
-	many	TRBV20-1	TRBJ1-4	CSASPSFNEKLFF	TGCAGTGCTAGCCCGTCGTTTAATGAAAAACTGTTTTTT
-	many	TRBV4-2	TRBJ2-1	CASRVGQGNHNEQFF	TGTGCCAGCAGAGTGGGGCAGGGGAACCACAATGAGCAGTTCTTC
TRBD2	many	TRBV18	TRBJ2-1	CASKAGGRNNEQFF	TGTGCCAGCAAAGCGGGGGGGCGAAACAATGAGCAGTTCTTC
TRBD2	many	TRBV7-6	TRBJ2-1	CASSSPLSGRSNEQFF	TGTGCCAGCAGTTCACCACTTAGCGGGAGGAGCAATGAGCAGTTCTTC
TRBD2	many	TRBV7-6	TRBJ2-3	CASSSGGLAGTDTQYF	TGTGCCAGCAGCTCTGGGGGACTAGCGGGCACAGATACGCAGTATTTT
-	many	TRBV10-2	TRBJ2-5	CASMRSETQYF	TGCGCCAGCATGCGATCGGAGACCCAGTACTTC
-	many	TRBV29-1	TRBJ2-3	CSGAEADTQYF	TGCAGCGGAGCGGAGGCAGATACGCAGTATTTT
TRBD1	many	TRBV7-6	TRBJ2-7	CASSLAPGTGTTHEQYF	TGTGCCAGCAGCTTGGCTCCTGGGACAGGGACGACGCACGAGCAGTACTTC
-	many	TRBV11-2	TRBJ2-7	CASSFSSRGRTYEQYF	TGTGCCAGCAGCTTTTCCTCCCGGGGCCGAACCTACGAGCAGTACTTC
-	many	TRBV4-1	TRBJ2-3	CASSQQQGGDTQYF	TGCGCCAGCAGCCAACAACAGGGAGGGGATACGCAGTATTTT
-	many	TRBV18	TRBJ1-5	CASSPERDQPQHF	TGTGCCAGCTCACCAGAGCGGGATCAGCCCCAGCATTTT
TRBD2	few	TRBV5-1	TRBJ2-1	CASSTGTSGISYNEQFF	TGCGCCAGCAGCACGGGGACTAGCGGGATATCCTACAATGAGCAGTTCTTC
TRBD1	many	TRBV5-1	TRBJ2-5	CASSPGQEETQYF	TGCGCCAGCAGCCCCGGACAGGAAGAGACCCAGTACTTC
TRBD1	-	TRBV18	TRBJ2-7	CASSIDREGSYEQYF	TGTGCCAGCTCCATCGACAGGGAAGGATCCTACGAGCAGTACTTC
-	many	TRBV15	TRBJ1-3	CATSRDRAGAGNTIYF	TGTGCCACCAGCAGAGATCGAGCAGGGGCTGGAAACACCATATATTTT
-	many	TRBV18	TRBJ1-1	CASPPLPTENTEAFF	TGTGCCAGCCCCCCTTTACCGACGGAGAACACTGAAGCTTTCTTT
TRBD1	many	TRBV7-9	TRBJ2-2	CASSQLHGTGYTGELFF	TGTGCCAGCAGCCAACTTCACGGGACAGGGTACACCGGGGAGCTGTTTTTT
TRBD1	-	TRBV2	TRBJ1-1	CASSNIGTDTEAFF	TGTGCCAGCAGTAATATAGGGACAGATACTGAAGCTTTCTTT
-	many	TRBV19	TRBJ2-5	CASSIHSDQETQYF	TGTGCCAGTAGTATTCACTCGGATCAAGAGACCCAGTACTTC
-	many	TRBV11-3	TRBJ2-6	CASSPRGSVSGANVLTF	TGTGCCAGCAGCCCTAGAGGTTCCGTCTCTGGGGCCAACGTCCTGACTTTC